This TCR beta chain was sequenced for a study of blood T cell repertoires in COVID-19 (dated by TCRdb to about 2020). Study-wide context: Samples covering the acute and convalescent phases of COVID-19 were provided by collaborators in the United States, Italy and Spain. The material from the prospective study consisted of cDNA or gDNA derived from T cells, B-cell-depleted T cells, or PBMCs. A freely available public database, intended as a resource for researchers studying the immune response to SARS-CoV-2, is where the repertoires were released. Samples were obtained from the ongoing ImmuneRACE study (first 160 participants) and from 1,254 subjects provided by 6 global collaborators. The dataset comprised deeply sampled blood TCRbeta repertoires from subjects exposed to, actively infected with, or recovered from COVID-19. The sample metadata nearly always contained a de-identified subject ID, COVID-19 status, age in years and sex. Where available, HLA class I and class II types were taken from metadata supplied by the sample provider and were not determined by assay-based typing. Study-level results and caveats: Clinical and demographic metadata were provided uncurated, with the amount varying by source and participant.

To note about this clone: Its recognized antigen is unknown. No base quality values were provided; no much bigger clone lies one nucleotide off.

Collaborating institutions collected whole blood in K2EDTA tubes following their own protocols. Collaborator samples were shipped for TCRbeta analysis as frozen whole blood, isolated PBMCs, or DNA extracted from either sample type. TCRbeta CDR3 regions were amplified from genomic DNA using the immunoSEQ Assay, a bias-controlled multiplex PCR. In the paper's pipeline: Within the assay, amplification of reference gene primers was used to estimate how many nucleated cells each sample contained. To quantify the absolute abundance of each unique TCRbeta CDR3 rearrangement, sequence reads were collapsed and filtered. For each sample, productive Simpson clonality was calculated as the square root of Simpson's diversity index across productive rearrangements. TCRdb took this table from immuneACCESS and kept in-frame rearrangements with V and J called. Such tables lack part of the clones; where checked against another copy, unresolved V genes explain under half of the gap, and the rest is unexplained. That table furnishes V, J and clone size, whereas the DNA furnished D and trimming. This sample lists roughly 130,000 clones; 86% were detected once. Jointly, the top ten make up more than 4% of the sample.

From the cysteine up to the phenylalanine, the CDR3 has a length of 16 residues. The retained sequence is limited to the CDR3, 48 bases, with the frame set at the first base. Trimming costs V 1 base and J 6 bases, and their ends lie 15 bases apart. CDR1 and CDR2, per the germline V gene, are SGHDN and FVKESK. This TCR was recovered from a man aged 40-49 years with acute or convalescent COVID-19. The sequenced sample consisted of peripheral blood. The chain links TRBV14 with TRBJ2-2, and TRBD2 may be the D gene, going by 6 matching bases. The DNA sequence reads TGTGCCAGCAGCCAAGTTCGGGGGTTTCGAGCCGGGGAGCTGTTTTTT. Its protein product is CASSQVRGFRAGELFF. Outside the CDR3, residues come from the reference TRBV14 and TRBJ2-2 proteins, so the full variable domain is: EAGVTQFPSHSVIEKGQTVTLRCDPISGHDNLYWYRRVMGKEIKFLLHFVKESKQDESGMPNNRFLAERTGGTYSTLKVQPAELEDSGVYFCASSQVRGFRAGELFFGEGSRLTVL.